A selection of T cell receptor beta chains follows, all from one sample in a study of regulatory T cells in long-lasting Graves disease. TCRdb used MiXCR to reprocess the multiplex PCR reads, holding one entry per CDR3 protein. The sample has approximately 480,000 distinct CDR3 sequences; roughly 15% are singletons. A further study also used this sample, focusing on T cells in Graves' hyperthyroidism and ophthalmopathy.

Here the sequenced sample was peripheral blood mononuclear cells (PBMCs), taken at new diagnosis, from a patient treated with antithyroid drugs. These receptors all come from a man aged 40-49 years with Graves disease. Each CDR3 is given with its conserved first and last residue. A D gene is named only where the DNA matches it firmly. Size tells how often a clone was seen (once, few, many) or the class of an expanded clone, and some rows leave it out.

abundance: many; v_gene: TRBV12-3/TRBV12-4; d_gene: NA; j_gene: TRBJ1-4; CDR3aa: CASRPMRGAEEKLFF; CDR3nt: TGTGCCAGCAGACCGATGAGGGGGGCGGAGGAAAAACTGTTTTTT
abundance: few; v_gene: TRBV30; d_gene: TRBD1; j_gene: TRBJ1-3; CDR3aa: CAWAGTVISGNTIYF; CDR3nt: TGTGCCTGGGCCGGGACAGTCATCTCTGGAAACACCATATATTTT
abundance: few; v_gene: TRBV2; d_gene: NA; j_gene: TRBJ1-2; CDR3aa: CASSTDSLNYGYTF; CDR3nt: TGTGCCAGCAGTACAGATTCCCTAAACTATGGCTACACCTTC
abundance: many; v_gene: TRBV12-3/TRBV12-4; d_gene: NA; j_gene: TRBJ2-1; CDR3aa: CAISVSSYNEQFF; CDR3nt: TGTGCCATCTCGGTAAGCTCCTACAATGAGCAGTTCTTC
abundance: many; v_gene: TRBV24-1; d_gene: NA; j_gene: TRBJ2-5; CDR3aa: CATSDSWAETQYF; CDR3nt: TGTGCCACCAGTGATAGCTGGGCTGAGACCCAGTACTTC
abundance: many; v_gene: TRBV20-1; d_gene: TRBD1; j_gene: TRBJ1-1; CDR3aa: CSAGQTGLSTEAFF; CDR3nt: TGCAGTGCTGGCCAGACAGGGTTGAGCACTGAAGCTTTCTTT
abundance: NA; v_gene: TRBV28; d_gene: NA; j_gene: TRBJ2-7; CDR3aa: CASSIGLYYEQYF; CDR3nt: TGTGCCAGCAGTATCGGACTATATTACGAGCAGTACTTC
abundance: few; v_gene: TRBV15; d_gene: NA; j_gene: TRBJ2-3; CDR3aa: CAAKGASSTDTQYF; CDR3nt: TGTGCCGCAAAGGGCGCGTCTAGCACAGATACGCAGTATTTT
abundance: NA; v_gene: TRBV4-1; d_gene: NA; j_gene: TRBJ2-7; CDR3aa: CASSLRRSSGISHSYEQYF; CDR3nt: TGCGCCAGCAGCCTCAGGAGGAGTAGCGGCATTTCTCACTCCTACGAGCAGTACTTC
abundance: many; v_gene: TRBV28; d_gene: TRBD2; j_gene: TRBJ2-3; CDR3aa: CASSPLWRGATDTQYF; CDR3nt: TGTGCCAGCAGTCCCCTCTGGCGGGGGGCCACAGATACGCAGTATTTT
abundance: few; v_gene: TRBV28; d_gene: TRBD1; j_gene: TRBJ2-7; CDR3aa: CASSLTGTGVSEQYF; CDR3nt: TGTGCCAGCAGTTTAACCGGGACAGGGGTATCGGAGCAGTACTTC